This T cell receptor beta chain was recorded in a study of cytomegalovirus exposure and HLA in healthy donors. Donors were ostensibly healthy at sampling, although undocumented immune exposures were probable. General observations from the study: Roughly even sequencing depth across donors was the assumption behind the presence/absence analyses.

Details on this clone: Its target is unknown.

The PCR was carried out with 60 Vbeta primers and 13 Jbeta primers. Profiled with immunoSEQ multiplex PCR; TCRdb holds only in-frame clones, not every one. The sample table sets out tens of thousands of clones. This CDR3 spans 14 amino acids. V shed 6 bases and J 7 bases; nucleotides not matched to a gene: 12. Germline V gene sequence: CDR1 WNHNN, CDR2 SYGVQD (reference sequence). The chain has TRBV10-1 and TRBJ2-7; TRBD1 agrees at 7 bases. Sequencing input: PBMCs. This receptor was obtained from a woman aged 18-29 years in good health and CMV-seronegative. This CDR3 reads CASSRDRSLGEQYF. In nucleotides, the CDR3 is TGCGCCAGCAGCAGGGACAGATCCCTGGGGGAGCAGTACTTC.